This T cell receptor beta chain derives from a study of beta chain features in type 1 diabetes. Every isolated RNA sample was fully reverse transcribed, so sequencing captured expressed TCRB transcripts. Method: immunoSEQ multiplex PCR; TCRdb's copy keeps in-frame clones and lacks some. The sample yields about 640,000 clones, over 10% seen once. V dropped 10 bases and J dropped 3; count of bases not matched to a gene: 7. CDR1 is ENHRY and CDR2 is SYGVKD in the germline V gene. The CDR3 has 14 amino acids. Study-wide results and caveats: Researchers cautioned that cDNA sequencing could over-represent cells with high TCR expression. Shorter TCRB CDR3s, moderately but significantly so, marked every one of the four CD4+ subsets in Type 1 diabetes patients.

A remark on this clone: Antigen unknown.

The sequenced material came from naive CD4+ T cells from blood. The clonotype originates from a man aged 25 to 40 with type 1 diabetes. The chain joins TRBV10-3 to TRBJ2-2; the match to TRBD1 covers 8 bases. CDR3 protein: CATGQGRYTGELFF. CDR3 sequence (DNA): TGTGCCACCGGACAGGGACGTTACACCGGGGAGCTGTTTTTT.